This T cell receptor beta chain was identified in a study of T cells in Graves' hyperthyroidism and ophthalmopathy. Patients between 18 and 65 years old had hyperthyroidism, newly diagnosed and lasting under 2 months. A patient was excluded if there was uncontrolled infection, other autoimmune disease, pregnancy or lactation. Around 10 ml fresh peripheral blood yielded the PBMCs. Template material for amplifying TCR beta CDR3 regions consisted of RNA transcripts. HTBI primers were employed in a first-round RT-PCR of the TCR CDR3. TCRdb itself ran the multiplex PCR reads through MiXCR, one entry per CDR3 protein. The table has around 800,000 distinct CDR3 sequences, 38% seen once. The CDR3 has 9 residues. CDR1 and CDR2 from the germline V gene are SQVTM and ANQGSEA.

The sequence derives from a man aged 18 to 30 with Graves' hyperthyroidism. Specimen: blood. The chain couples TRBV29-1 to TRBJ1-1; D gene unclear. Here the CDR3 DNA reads TGCAGGCTGAACACTGAAGCTTTCTTT. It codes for CRLNTEAFF.